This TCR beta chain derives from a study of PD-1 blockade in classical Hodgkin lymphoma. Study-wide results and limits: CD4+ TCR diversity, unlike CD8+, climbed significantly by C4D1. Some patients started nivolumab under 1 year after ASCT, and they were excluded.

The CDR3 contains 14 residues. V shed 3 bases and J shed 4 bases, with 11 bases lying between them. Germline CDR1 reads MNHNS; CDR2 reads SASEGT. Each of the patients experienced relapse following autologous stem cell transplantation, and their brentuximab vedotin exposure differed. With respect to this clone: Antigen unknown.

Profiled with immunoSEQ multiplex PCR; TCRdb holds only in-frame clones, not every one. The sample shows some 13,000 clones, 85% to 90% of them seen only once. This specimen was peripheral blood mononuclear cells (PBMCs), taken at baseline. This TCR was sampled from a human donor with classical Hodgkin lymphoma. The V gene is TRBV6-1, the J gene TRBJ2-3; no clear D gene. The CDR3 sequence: CASSDNTKADTQYF. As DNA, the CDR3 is TGTGCCAGCAGTGATAATACGAAGGCAGATACGCAGTATTTT.